Following are 27 T cell receptor beta chains from one sample sequenced in a study of early T cells in non-severe SARS-CoV-2 infection. TCRdb passed the 5' RACE reads through MiXCR, listing each CDR3 protein once. This sample has 25,000 to 30,000 distinct CDR3 sequences; approximately 5.4% occur once, and the top ten carry 10% to 14%. Source material: whole blood. The receptors derive from an adult who was a healthcare worker with PCR-confirmed SARS-CoV-2 infection or an uninfected control (not recorded which).

This clonotype was detected many times. The chain joins TRBV5-1 to TRBJ2-1, with 8 bases identical to TRBD1. This CDR3 contains 14 residues. Per germline, CDR1 SGHRS and CDR2 YFSETQ. The J segment lost 0 bases and the V segment lost 7 bases, leaving 3 bases of the junction unmatched. The CDR3 protein is CASRTGNSYNEQFF. CDR3 in DNA: TGCGCCAGCCGGACAGGGAACTCCTACAATGAGCAGTTCTTC. Full variable domain (missing parts from reference TRBV5-1 and TRBJ2-1): KAGVTQTPRYLIKTRGQQVTLSCSPISGHRSVSWYQQTPGQGLQFLFEYFSETQRNKGNFPGRFSGRQFSNSRSEMNVSTLELGDSALYLCASRTGNSYNEQFFGPGTRLTVL.

This clonotype has ten or more counts. The rearrangement uses TRBV4-1 and TRBJ2-5, with 9 bases identical to TRBD2. J lost 5 bases, V lost 0 bases, and 13 bases had no gene match. The germline V gene has CDR1 MGHRA and CDR2 YSYEKL. CDR3 size: 18 residues. CDR3 DNA: TGCGCCAGCAGCCAAGATCTGGTTAGCGGGGGTAGTAGGGAGACCCAGTACTTC. This gives the protein CASSQDLVSGGSRETQYF.

This clonotype is large (0.1 to 1%) by share. The chain has TRBV6-5 and TRBJ2-1; no clear D. CDR3 size: 14 residues. Germline CDR1 MNHEY, CDR2 SVGAGI. Trimming pared 5 bases from V and 3 bases from J, leaving 11 bases between. CDR3 nucleotide sequence: TGTGCCAGCAGTCCTTCCGACGGCTACAATGAGCAGTTCTTC. This encodes CASSPSDGYNEQFF.

This clonotype was found many times. The chain recombines TRBV6-5 with TRBJ1-6; D not resolved. Germline V gene lookup returns CDR1 MNHEY and CDR2 SVGAGI. V was shortened by 9 bases and J by 6 bases, with 12 bases between the two germline ends. The CDR3 runs 13 residues. The CDR3 region has the DNA TGTGCCAGTGGGGTTTTCTCTAATTCACCCCTCCACTTT. Residues: CASGVFSNSPLHF.

This clonotype turned up a few times. J is TRBJ2-7 and V is TRBV5-5, with 10 bases fitting TRBD1. The V segment lost 0 bases and the J segment 9 bases; nucleotides outside the gene matches: 6. Germline CDR1 is SGHKS and CDR2 is YYEKEE (reference sequence). The CDR3 is 14 residues long. This chain's CDR3 is CASSLGQGATGQYF. Written as DNA, the CDR3 is TGTGCCAGCAGCTTGGGACAGGGGGCAACAGGGCAGTACTTC.

At least ten counts were recorded for this clonotype. The genes are TRBV7-9 and TRBJ1-2, with 7 bases fitting TRBD1. This CDR3 has 15 residues. Per the germline V gene, CDR1 is SEHNR and CDR2 is FQNEAQ (reference sequence). J gave up 5 bases and V 4 bases, and 10 bases lay outside the gene matches. In nucleotides, the CDR3 is TGTGCCAGCAGCTCCTCCGGGACAGAGGTTTATGGCTACACCTTC. Amino acid sequence: CASSSSGTEVYGYTF.

This clonotype was recorded a few times. V is TRBV6-6 and J is TRBJ1-1; 8 positions agree with TRBD1. Trimming took 6 bases from V and 0 from J; bases not matched to a gene: 9. Per germline, CDR1 MNHNY and CDR2 SVGAGI (reference sequence). This CDR3 has 16 residues. CDR3 in DNA: TGTGCCAGCAGACCTCCGACAGGGGACATGAACACTGAAGCTTTCTTT. It yields the protein CASRPPTGDMNTEAFF.

This clonotype was seen a few times. The chain has TRBV5-6 and TRBJ2-4; D is undetermined. The V gene's germline CDR1 is SGHDT and CDR2 YYEEEE. CDR3 length: 11 residues. V was trimmed by 0 bases and J by 9 bases, leaving 4 bases between them. CDR3 amino acids: CASSLEGIQYF. DNA for the CDR3: TGTGCCAGCAGCTTGGAAGGCATTCAGTACTTC.

The chain combines TRBV2 with TRBJ2-3; TRBD2 agrees at 11 bases. This CDR3 has 15 residues. V gave up 4 bases and J gave up 5 bases; unmatched junction bases: 5. Germline-derived CDR1 and CDR2 are SNHLY and FYNNEI. The CDR3 DNA is TGTGCCAGCAGTGCCCAGCTAGCGGGAGGAGATACGCAGTATTTT. Amino acid sequence: CASSAQLAGGDTQYF. Looking up the rest from reference TRBV2 and TRBJ2-3 gives the full variable domain: EPEVTQTPSHQVTQMGQEVILRCVPISNHLYFYWYRQILGQKVEFLVSFYNNEISEKSEIFDDQFSVERPDGSNFTLKIRSTKLEDSAMYFCASSAQLAGGDTQYFGPGTRLTVL.

The table lists this clonotype with many counts. This rearrangement joins TRBV7-2 to TRBJ2-7, with 11 bases aligning to TRBD2. CDR1 SGHTA and CDR2 FQGNSA come from the germline V gene. CDR3 length: 16 residues. With V trimmed by 4 bases and J by 3 bases, 8 bases remained unmatched. This CDR3 reads CASSSRLAGPVYEQYF. The CDR3 DNA is TGTGCCAGCAGCTCCCGACTAGCGGGACCAGTCTACGAGCAGTACTTC.

This clonotype was detected a few times. An end of the junction does not agree with germline; a read error may underlie this. This chain connects TRBV6-1 to TRBJ1-6, with D perhaps TRBD1 (6 bases). CDR3 length: 13 amino acids. From germline, CDR1 is MNHNS and CDR2 SASEGT. The CDR3 coding sequence is TGTGCCAGCAATGGGGGCGTCGATTCACCCCTCCATTTT. This translates into CASNGGVDSPLHF.

This clonotype has a count of ten or more. V gene TRBV6-5 combines with J gene TRBJ1-2; D uncertain. Germline V CDR1 and CDR2: MNHEY, SVGAGI. V lost 5 bases, J lost 6 bases, and 16 bases lay in between. This CDR3 has 14 amino acids. CDR3 amino acids: CASSRESRTDGYTF. DNA for the CDR3: TGTGCCAGCAGTCGCGAATCTAGGACGGATGGCTACACCTTC.

This clonotype was counted between two and nine times. The chain is built from TRBV11-2 and TRBJ2-1, with D maybe TRBD1 (6 bases). Between the trimmed V and J ends, which lost 4 bases and 0 bases, there was a span of 13 bases. The germline CDR1 and CDR2 sequences are SGHAT and FQNNGV. The CDR3 is 16 residues long. The DNA for the CDR3 is TGTGCCAGCAGCTCCCTGGACAGCTACTCCTACAATGAGCAGTTCTTC. It codes for CASSSLDSYSYNEQFF. Supplemented by reference TRBV11-2 and TRBJ2-1, the full variable domain reads EAGVAQSPRYKIIEKRQSVAFWCNPISGHATLYWYQQILGQGPKLLIQFQNNGVVDDSQLPKDRFSAERLKGVDSTLKIQPAKLEDSAVYLCASSSLDSYSYNEQFFGPGTRLTVL.

This clonotype was counted many times. The chain links TRBV7-2 to TRBJ2-3, with 9 nucleotides matching TRBD2. Germline lookup yields CDR1 SGHTA and CDR2 FQGNSA. The CDR3 is 19 residues long. V shed 5 bases and J 1 base; nucleotides not matched to a gene: 16. In DNA form, the CDR3 reads TGTGCCAGCAGCCCGAGGGGTGGTAGCGGGAGTCTCGGCACAGATACGCAGTATTTT. It yields the protein CASSPRGGSGSLGTDTQYF.

The V gene is TRBV4-1, the J gene TRBJ2-3, with D possibly matching TRBD1 (6 bases). The CDR3 covers 18 residues. Trimming cost V 0 bases and J 3 bases, with 19 bases left between them. The germline CDR1 and CDR2 sequences are MGHRA and YSYEKL. This CDR3 is CASSQEGVRQANTDTQYF. CDR3 coding DNA: TGCGCCAGCAGCCAAGAGGGGGTCCGACAGGCCAATACAGATACGCAGTATTTT.

This clonotype was observed many times. The chain uses TRBV29-1 and TRBJ2-5; 9 nucleotides line up with TRBD1. Unmatched junction bases numbered 7, after V lost 6 bases and J lost 5 bases. Per the germline V gene, CDR1 is SQVTM and CDR2 is ANQGSEA. CDR3 size: 13 residues. CDR3 sequence (DNA): TGCAGCGTGATTACAGGGGGCGGTGAGACCCAGTACTTC. This translates into CSVITGGGETQYF.

This clonotype was counted many times. The genes are TRBV12-3 or TRBV12-4 and TRBJ1-3, with 7 nucleotides matching TRBD1. The CDR3 is 15 residues long. J was trimmed by 0 bases and V by 5 bases; bases with no gene match: 4. The chain's CDR3 is CASSLGQSSGNTIYF. CDR3 bases: TGTGCCAGCAGTCTGGGACAGAGCTCTGGAAACACCATATATTTT.

This clonotype has ten or more counts. The chain couples TRBV5-1 to TRBJ1-6; 8 bases align to TRBD1. The germline CDR1 and CDR2 sequences are SGHRS and YFSETQ. The CDR3 spans 17 residues. V dropped 4 bases and J dropped 0; count of bases not matched to a gene: 6. CDR3 in DNA: TGCGCCAGCAGCCCCGGGACAGGCAGCTCCTATAATTCACCCCTCCACTTT. Protein sequence: CASSPGTGSSYNSPLHF.

This clonotype has at least ten counts. The chain links TRBV29-1 to TRBJ2-3; D might be TRBD1 (7 bases). Between the trimmed V and J ends, which lost 6 bases and 6 bases, there was a span of 13 bases. The CDR3 length is 12 residues. Germline V gene data show CDR1 as SQVTM and CDR2 as ANQGSEA. This CDR3 is CSVRGAIDTQYF. CDR3 DNA sequence: TGCAGCGTCAGGGGGGCTATTGATACGCAGTATTTT.

This clonotype was observed many times. The genes are TRBV29-1 and TRBJ1-2, with D hard to call. Looked up from germline, CDR1 is SQVTM and CDR2 is ANQGSEA. Trimming cost V 2 bases and J 8 bases, with 9 bases left between them. This CDR3 has 11 amino acids. CDR3 in amino acids: CSVELARGYTF. The CDR3 DNA reads as TGCAGCGTTGAACTCGCCCGCGGCTACACCTTC.

This clonotype turned up a few times. The rearrangement links TRBV7-8 to TRBJ2-3; D may match TRBD1 or TRBD2 (5 bases each). V was pared by 5 bases and J by 2 bases, with 23 bases between. Germline V lookup: CDR1 SGHVS, CDR2 FQNEAQ. The CDR3 extends over 18 amino acids. CDR3 coding DNA: TGTGCCAGCAGCCAAAAATTGGGTCTAGCCGGGACCACAGATACGCAGTATTTT. Translation gives CASSQKLGLAGTTDTQYF.

This clonotype showed up just a few times. This chain links TRBV25-1 with TRBJ2-3; 9 bases fit TRBD1. This CDR3 is built from 16 residues. CDR1 is MGHDK, CDR2 SYGVNS, per germline. V was pared by 4 bases and J by 2 bases, with 7 bases of the junction left unmatched. The CDR3 nucleotides read TGTGCCAGCAGTGCCCGGGACAGGGTAGTCACAGATACGCAGTATTTT. Amino acid sequence: CASSARDRVVTDTQYF.

This clonotype was detected ten times or more. The chain joins TRBV7-9 to TRBJ1-2, with unresolved D. This CDR3 comprises 11 residues. Germline lookup yields CDR1 SEHNR and CDR2 FQNEAQ (reference sequence). V was clipped by 4 bases and J by 8 bases, with 8 bases between them. The DNA of the CDR3 is TGTGCCAGCAGCTCCCTCTCCGGCTACACCTTC. Its translation: CASSSLSGYTF.

The table lists this clonotype with many counts. The gene calls are TRBV7-8 and TRBJ2-3; perhaps TRBD2 as D (6 bases). This CDR3 has 15 residues. The germline V and J ends were trimmed by 5 bases and 9 bases, with 21 bases remaining between them. Germline CDR1 and CDR2: SGHVS and FQNEAQ. CDR3 DNA: TGTGCCAGCAGCCTGGGACTGGTCTTTTCTGAGACGCAGTATTTT. Translation gives CASSLGLVFSETQYF.

This clonotype was seen many times. This chain joins TRBV6-1 and TRBJ2-7; D gene ambiguous. The CDR3 has 13 amino acids. The V gene's germline CDR1 is MNHNS and CDR2 SASEGT. V gave up 6 bases and J gave up 3 bases, with 12 bases separating them. Here the CDR3 DNA reads TGTGCCAGCAGGACATTTGACCGCTACGAGCAGTACTTC. Protein: CASRTFDRYEQYF.

This rearrangement joins TRBV7-9 to TRBJ2-3, with D possibly being TRBD1 or TRBD2 (5 bases each). V lost 1 base and J 0 bases, leaving 11 bases between the germline ends. Germline values: CDR1 SEHNR, CDR2 FQNEAQ (reference sequence). The CDR3 runs 16 residues. Here the CDR3 DNA reads TGTGCCAGCAGCTTAGGGGGGTTCAGGAGCACAGATACGCAGTATTTT. This encodes CASSLGGFRSTDTQYF.

The chain recombines TRBV10-3 with TRBJ2-2; D may correspond to TRBD1 or TRBD2 (5 bases each). There are 15 residues in the CDR3. Germline loops: CDR1 ENHRY, CDR2 SYGVKD. The V end lost 2 bases, the J end lost 2 bases, and 9 bases lay between the germline ends. The CDR3 nucleotides are TGTGCCATCAGTGAGAGGGGAGATAACACCGGGGAGCTGTTTTTT. It codes for CAISERGDNTGELFF.